The 6 T cell receptor beta chains below come from one sample, sequenced in a study of T cell responses to AZD1222 COVID-19 vaccine. Profiled with immunoSEQ multiplex PCR; TCRdb holds only in-frame clones, not every one. Here the sample spans 150,000 to 200,000 clones, about 87% being singletons. The material was peripheral blood, obtained on day 0 of MenACWY control vaccination. Receptors were obtained from an adult in good health.

The chain is built from TRBV4-3 and TRBJ1-2; D is perhaps TRBD1 (6 bases). Looked up from germline, CDR1 is LGHNA and CDR2 is YSLEER. The CDR3 spans 17 residues. V lost 1 base and J 6 bases, leaving 21 bases between the germline ends. The CDR3 bases are TGCGCCAGCAGCCAAGGTTCAGGGGCCTCCCAATCCGATGGCTACACCTTC. It yields the protein CASSQGSGASQSDGYTF.

The chain is built from TRBV4-2 and TRBJ2-1, with 11 bases fitting TRBD2. The V segment lost 0 bases and the J segment 0 bases; nucleotides outside the gene matches: 4. The germline V gene has CDR1 LGHNA and CDR2 YNFKEQ. The CDR3 length is 18 residues. The CDR3 DNA follows: TGTGCCAGCAGCCAAGAGGCTAGCGGGAGGACCTCCTACAATGAGCAGTTCTTC. As protein: CASSQEASGRTSYNEQFF.

This chain uses TRBV27 with TRBJ1-1; 7 positions match TRBD1. Germline lookup yields CDR1 MNHEY and CDR2 SMNVEV (reference sequence). This CDR3 has 15 residues. The V and J ends lost 4 bases and 0 bases, in that order; junction bases with no gene match: 5. This CDR3 reads CASSSQQGMNTEAFF. The CDR3 DNA reads as TGTGCCAGCAGTTCCCAACAGGGGATGAACACTGAAGCTTTCTTT.

This chain uses TRBV2 with TRBJ2-1, with 11 bases matching TRBD2. J lost 6 bases, V lost 0 bases, and 7 bases had no gene match. The germline V gene encodes CDR1 SNHLY and CDR2 FYNNEI. This CDR3 contains 17 residues. The CDR3 reads CASSEALAGGITNEQFF. The CDR3 region has the DNA TGTGCCAGCAGTGAAGCTTTAGCGGGGGGGATCACCAATGAGCAGTTCTTC.

The V call is TRBV7-9, the J call TRBJ1-2, with unresolved D. Between the trimmed V and J ends, which lost 3 bases and 5 bases, there was a span of 10 bases. The CDR3 length is 13 residues. The germline gives CDR1 SEHNR, CDR2 FQNEAQ (reference sequence). The CDR3 DNA follows: TGTGCCAGCAGCTTGGCCGGCTTTTATGGCTACACCTTC. It translates to CASSLAGFYGYTF.

The CDR3 DNA is TGCGCCAGCAGCTTGGCCGGGTGGCAGCAAAGATCCGGGGAGCTGTTTTTT. Translation: CASSLAGWQQRSGELFF. This chain connects TRBV5-1 to TRBJ2-2; D is unresolved. V lost 0 bases and J lost 6, with 18 bases in between. CDR3 length equals 17 residues. CDR1 is SGHRS, CDR2 YFSETQ, per germline.